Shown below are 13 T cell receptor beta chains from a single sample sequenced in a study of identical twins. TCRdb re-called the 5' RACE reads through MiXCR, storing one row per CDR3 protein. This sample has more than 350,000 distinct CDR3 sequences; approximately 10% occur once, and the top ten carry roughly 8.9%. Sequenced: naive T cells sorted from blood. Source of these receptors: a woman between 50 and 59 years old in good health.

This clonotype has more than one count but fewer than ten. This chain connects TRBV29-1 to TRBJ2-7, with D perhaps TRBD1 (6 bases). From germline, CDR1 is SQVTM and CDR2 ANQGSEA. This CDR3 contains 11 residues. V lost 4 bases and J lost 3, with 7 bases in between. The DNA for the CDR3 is TGCAGCGTTGTCAGGGGCTACGAGCAGTACGTC. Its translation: CSVVRGYEQYV.

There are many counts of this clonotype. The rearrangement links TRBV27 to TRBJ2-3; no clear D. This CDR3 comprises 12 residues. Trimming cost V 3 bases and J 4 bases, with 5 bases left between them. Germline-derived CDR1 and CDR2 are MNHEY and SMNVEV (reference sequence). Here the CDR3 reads CASSFAADTQYF. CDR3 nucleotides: TGTGCCAGCAGTTTCGCGGCAGATACGCAGTATTTT.

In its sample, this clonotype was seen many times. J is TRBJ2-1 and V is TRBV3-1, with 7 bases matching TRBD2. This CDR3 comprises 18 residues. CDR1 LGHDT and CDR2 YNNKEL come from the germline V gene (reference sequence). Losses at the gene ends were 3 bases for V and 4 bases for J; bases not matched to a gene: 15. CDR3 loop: CASSQDPFNWGGYNEQFF. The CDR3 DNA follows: TGTGCCAGCAGCCAGGACCCTTTTAACTGGGGGGGGTACAATGAGCAGTTCTTC.

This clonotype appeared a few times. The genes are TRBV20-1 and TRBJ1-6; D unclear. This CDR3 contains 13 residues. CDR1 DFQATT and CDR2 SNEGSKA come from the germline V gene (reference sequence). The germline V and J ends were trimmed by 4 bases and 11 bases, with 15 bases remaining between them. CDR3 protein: CSAMEGGKAPLHF. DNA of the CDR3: TGCAGTGCTATGGAGGGTGGTAAGGCACCCCTCCACTTT.

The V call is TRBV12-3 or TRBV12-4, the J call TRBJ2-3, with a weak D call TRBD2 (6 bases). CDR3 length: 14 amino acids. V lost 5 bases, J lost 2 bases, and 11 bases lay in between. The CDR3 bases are TGTGCCAGCAGTCCTTGGACTACCACAGATACGCAGTATTTT. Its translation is CASSPWTTTDTQYF.

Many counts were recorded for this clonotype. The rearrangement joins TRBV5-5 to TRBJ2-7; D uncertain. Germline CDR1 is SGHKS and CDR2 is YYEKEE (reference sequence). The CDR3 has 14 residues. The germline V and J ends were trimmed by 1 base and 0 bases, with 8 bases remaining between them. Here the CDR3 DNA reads TGTGCCAGCAGCTTGAGATACTACTCCTACGAGCAGTACTTC. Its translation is CASSLRYYSYEQYF.

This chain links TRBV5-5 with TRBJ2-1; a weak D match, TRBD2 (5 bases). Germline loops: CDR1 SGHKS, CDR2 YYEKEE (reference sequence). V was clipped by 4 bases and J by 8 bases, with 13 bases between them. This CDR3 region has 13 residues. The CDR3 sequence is CASSNELGYEQFF. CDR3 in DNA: TGTGCCAGCAGCAACGAACTAGGCTATGAGCAGTTCTTC.

CDR3 sequence: CASSQDVKNEQFF. DNA of the CDR3: TGTGCCAGCAGCCAAGATGTGAAAAACGAGCAGTTCTTC. This chain connects TRBV3-1 to TRBJ2-1; D gene uncertain. Germline CDR1 and CDR2: LGHDT and YNNKEL (reference sequence). The CDR3 spans 13 residues. V was clipped by 0 bases and J by 10 bases, with 10 bases between them.

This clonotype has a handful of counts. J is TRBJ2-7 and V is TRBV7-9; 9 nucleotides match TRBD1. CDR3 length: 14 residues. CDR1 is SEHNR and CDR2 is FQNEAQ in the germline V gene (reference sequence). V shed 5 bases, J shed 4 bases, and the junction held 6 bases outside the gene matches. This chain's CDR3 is CASSPGTGFYEQYF. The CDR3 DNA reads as TGTGCCAGCAGCCCGGGGACAGGGTTTTACGAGCAGTACTTC.

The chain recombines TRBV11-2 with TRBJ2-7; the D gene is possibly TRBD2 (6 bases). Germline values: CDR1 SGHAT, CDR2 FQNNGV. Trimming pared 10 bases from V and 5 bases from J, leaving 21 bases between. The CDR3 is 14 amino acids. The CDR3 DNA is TGTGCCACCACCGGGACTCCATTTACTAACGAGCAGTACGTC. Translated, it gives CATTGTPFTNEQYV.

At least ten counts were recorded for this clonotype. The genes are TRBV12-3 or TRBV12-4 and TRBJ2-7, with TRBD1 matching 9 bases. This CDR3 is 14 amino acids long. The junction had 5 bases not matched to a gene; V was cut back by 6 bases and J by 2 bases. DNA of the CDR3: TGTGCCAGCAGACCCGGGACAGGGCCCTACGAGCAGTACTTC. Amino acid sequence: CASRPGTGPYEQYF.

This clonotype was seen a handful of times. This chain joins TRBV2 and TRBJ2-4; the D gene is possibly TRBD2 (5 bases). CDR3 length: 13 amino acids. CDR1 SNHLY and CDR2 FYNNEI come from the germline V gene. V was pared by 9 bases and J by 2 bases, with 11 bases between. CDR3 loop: CASTGITKNIQYF. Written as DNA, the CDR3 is TGTGCCAGTACGGGGATCACCAAAAACATTCAGTACTTC.

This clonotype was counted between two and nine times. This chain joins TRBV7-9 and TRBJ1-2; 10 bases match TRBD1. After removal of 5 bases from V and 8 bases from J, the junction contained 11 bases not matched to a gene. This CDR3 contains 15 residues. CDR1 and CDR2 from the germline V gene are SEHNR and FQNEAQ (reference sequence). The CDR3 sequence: CASSKTGTGEVGYTF. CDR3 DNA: TGTGCCAGCAGCAAAACCGGGACAGGGGAGGTCGGCTACACCTTC.